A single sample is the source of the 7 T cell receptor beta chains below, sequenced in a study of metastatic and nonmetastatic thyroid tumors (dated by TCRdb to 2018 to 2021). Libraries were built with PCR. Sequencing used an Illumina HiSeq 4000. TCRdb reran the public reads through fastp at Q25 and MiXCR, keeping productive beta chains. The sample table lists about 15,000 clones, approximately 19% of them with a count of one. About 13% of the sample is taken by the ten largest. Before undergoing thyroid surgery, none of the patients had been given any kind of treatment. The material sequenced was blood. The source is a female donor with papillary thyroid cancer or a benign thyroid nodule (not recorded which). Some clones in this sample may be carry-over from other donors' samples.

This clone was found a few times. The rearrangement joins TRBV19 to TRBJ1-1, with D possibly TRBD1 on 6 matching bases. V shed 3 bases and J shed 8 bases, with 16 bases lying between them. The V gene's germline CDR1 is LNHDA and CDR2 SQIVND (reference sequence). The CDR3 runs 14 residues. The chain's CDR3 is CASSIGGLLGEAFF. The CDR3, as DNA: TGTGCCAGTAGTATTGGGGGCCTCCTCGGGGAAGCTTTCTTT.

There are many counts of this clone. CDR3: CASSKGQGEEQYF. The CDR3 DNA sequence: TGTGCCAGCAGCAAAGGACAGGGGGAAGAGCAGTACTTC. The V and J genes are TRBV7-8 and TRBJ2-7, with TRBD1 matching over 10 bases. V gave up 5 bases and J gave up 7 bases; unmatched junction bases: 5. There are 13 residues in the CDR3. In germline, CDR1 is SGHVS, CDR2 FQNEAQ. Looking up the rest from reference TRBV7-8 and TRBJ2-7 gives the full variable domain: GAGVSQSPRYKVAKRGQDVALRCDPISGHVSLFWYQQALGQGPEFLTYFQNEAQLDKSGLPSDRFFAERPEGSVSTLKIQRTQQEDSAVYLCASSKGQGEEQYFGPGTRLTVT.

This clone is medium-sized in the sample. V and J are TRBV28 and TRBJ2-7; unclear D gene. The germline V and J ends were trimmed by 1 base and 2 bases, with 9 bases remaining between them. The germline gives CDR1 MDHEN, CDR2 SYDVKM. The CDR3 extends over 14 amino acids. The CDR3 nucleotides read TGTGCCAGCAGTTTATATCTGGGTCCCTACGAGCAGTACTTC. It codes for CASSLYLGPYEQYF.

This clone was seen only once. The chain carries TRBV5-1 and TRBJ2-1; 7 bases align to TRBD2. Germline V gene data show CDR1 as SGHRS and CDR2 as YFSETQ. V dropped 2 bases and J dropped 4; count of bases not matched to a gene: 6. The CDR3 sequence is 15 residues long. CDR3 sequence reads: CASSLEGAGYNEQFF. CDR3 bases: TGCGCCAGCAGCTTAGAGGGAGCGGGGTACAATGAGCAGTTCTTC.

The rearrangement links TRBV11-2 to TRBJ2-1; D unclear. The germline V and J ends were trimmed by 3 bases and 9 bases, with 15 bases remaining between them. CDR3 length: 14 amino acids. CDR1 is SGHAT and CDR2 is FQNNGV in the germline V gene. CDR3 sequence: CASSLPPLVGEQFF. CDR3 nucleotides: TGTGCCAGCAGCTTGCCGCCGCTCGTGGGTGAGCAGTTCTTC. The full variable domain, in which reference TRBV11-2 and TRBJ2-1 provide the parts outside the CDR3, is EAGVAQSPRYKIIEKRQSVAFWCNPISGHATLYWYQQILGQGPKLLIQFQNNGVVDDSQLPKDRFSAERLKGVDSTLKIQPAKLEDSAVYLCASSLPPLVGEQFFGPGTRLTVL.

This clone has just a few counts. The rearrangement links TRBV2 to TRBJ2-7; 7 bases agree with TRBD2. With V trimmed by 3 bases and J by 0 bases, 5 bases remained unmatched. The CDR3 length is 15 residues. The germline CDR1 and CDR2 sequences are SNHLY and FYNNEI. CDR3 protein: CASSEASGSSYEQYF. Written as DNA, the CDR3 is TGTGCCAGCAGTGAGGCTAGCGGTAGCTCCTACGAGCAGTACTTC.

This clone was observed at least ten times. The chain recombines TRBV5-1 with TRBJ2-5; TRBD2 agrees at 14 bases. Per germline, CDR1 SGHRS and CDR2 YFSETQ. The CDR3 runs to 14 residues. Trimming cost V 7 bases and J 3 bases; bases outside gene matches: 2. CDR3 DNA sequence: TGCGCCAGCGAGGGACTAGCGGGAGAAGAGACCCAGTACTTC. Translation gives CASEGLAGEETQYF.